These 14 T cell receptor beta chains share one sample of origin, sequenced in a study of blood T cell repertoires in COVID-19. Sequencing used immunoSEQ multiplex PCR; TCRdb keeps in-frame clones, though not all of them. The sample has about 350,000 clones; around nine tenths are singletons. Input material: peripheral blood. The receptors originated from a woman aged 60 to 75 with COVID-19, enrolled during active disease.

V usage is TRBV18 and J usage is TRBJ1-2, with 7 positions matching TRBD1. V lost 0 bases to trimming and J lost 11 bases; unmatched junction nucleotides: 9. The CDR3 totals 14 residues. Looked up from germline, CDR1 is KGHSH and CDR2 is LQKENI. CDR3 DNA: TGTGCCAGCTCACCACCGTCAGGGGGTAGAGGATACACCTTC. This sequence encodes CASSPPSGGRGYTF.

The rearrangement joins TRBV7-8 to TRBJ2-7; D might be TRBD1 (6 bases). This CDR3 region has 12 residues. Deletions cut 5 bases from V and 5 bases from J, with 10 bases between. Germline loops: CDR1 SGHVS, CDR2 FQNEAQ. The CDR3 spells CASSRDNNEQYF. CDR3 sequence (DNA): TGTGCCAGCAGCCGGGACAATAACGAGCAGTACTTC.

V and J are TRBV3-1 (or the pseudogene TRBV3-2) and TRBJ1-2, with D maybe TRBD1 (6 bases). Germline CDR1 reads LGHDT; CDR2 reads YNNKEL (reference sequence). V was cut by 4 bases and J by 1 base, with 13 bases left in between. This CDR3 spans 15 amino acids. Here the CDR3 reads CASSRAGTYNYGYTF. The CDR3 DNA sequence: TGTGCCAGCAGCCGGGCCGGGACATATAACTATGGCTACACCTTC.

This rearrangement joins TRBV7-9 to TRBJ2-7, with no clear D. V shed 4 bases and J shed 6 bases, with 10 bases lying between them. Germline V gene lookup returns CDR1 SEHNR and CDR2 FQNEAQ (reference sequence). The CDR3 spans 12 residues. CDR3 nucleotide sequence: TGTGCCAGCAGCTCAACGACGGGCGAGCAGTACTTC. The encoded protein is CASSSTTGEQYF.

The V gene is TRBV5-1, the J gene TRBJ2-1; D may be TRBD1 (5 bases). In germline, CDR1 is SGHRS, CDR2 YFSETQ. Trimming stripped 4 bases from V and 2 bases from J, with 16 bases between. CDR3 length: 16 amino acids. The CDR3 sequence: CASSPVKGNTYNEQFF. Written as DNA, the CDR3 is TGCGCCAGCAGCCCGGTGAAGGGGAACACCTACAATGAGCAGTTCTTC.

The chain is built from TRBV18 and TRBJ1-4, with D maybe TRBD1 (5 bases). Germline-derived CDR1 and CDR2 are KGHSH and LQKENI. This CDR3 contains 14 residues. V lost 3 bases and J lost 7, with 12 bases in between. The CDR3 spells CASSPLGGREKLFF. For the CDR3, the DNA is TGTGCCAGCTCACCTTTGGGGGGTCGTGAAAAACTGTTTTTT.

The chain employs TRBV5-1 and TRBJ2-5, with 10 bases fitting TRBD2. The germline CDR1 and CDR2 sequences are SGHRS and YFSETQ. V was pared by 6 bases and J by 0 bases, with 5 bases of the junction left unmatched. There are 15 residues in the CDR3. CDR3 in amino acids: CASTGSGGDQETQYF. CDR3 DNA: TGCGCCAGCACGGGAAGCGGGGGGGACCAAGAGACCCAGTACTTC.

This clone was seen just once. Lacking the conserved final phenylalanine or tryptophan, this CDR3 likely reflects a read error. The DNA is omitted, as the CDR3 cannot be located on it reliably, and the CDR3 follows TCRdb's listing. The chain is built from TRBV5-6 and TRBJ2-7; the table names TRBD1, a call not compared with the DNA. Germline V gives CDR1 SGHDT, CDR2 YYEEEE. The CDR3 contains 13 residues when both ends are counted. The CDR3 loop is CASSLVGQPPEAI.

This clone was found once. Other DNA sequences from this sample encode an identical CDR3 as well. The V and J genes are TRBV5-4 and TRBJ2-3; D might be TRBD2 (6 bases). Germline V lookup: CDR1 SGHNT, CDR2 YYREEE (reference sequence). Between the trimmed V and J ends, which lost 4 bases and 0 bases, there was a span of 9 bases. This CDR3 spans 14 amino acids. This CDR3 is CASSPGTSTDTQYF. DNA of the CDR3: TGTGCCAGCAGCCCCGGGACTAGCACAGATACGCAGTATTTT. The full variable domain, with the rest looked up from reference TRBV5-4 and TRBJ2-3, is ETGVTQSPTHLIKTRGQQVTLRCSSQSGHNTVSWYQQALGQGPQFIFQYYREEENGRGNFPPRFSGLQFPNYSSELNVNALELDDSALYLCASSPGTSTDTQYFGPGTRLTVL.

The CDR3 region has the DNA TGTGCCTGGAGTGTGCAGGGGGAACAGCCCCAGCATTTT. This translates into CAWSVQGEQPQHF. The chain is built from TRBV30 and TRBJ1-5; 7 nucleotides agree with TRBD1. Germline assignment: CDR1 GTSNPN and CDR2 SVGIG (reference sequence). The CDR3 has 13 residues. V gave up 0 bases and J gave up 7 bases; unmatched junction bases: 3.

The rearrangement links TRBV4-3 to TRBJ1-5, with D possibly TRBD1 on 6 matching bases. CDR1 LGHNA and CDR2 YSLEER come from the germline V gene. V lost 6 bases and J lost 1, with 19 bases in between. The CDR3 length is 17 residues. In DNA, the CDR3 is TGCGCCAGCAGTCGATCCCTAGGGGGAGGGAGCAATCAGCCCCAGCATTTT. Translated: CASSRSLGGGSNQPQHF.

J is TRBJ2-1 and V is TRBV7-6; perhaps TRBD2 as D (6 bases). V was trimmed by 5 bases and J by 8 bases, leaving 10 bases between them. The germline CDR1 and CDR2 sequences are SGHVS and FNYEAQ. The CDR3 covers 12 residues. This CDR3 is CASSMTRDEQFF. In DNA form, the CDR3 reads TGTGCCAGCAGCATGACTAGAGATGAGCAGTTCTTC.

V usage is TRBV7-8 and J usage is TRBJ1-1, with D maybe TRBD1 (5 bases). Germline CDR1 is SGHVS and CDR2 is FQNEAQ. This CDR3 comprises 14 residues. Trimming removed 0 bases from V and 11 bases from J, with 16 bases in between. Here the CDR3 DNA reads TGTGCCAGCAGCTTAGCGGAGGGACCTGGGGGGGCTTTCTTT. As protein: CASSLAEGPGGAFF.

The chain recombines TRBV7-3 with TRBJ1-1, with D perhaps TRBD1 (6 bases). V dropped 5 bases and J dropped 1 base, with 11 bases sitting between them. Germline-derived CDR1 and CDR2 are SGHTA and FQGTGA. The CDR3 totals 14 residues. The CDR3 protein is CASSTQQGNTEAFF. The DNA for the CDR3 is TGTGCCAGCAGCACGCAACAGGGGAACACTGAAGCTTTCTTT.